These 21 T cell receptor beta chains were all obtained from the same sample, sequenced in a study of T cells in Graves' hyperthyroidism and ophthalmopathy (dated by TCRdb to the late 2010s). Libraries were prepared through multiplex PCR. TCRdb names Illumina HiSeq 2000 as the instrument used. The TCR beta CDR3 regions were amplified from RNA transcripts. A first-round RT-PCR of the TCR CDR3 used the HTBI primer set with the Qiagen OneStep RT-PCR kit. Using fastp trimming at Q25 and MiXCR clonotype assembly, TCRdb reanalyzed the public sequencing data and kept in-frame beta chains. Entries that share a CDR3 protein sequence are merged under the most common genes and DNA. The sample contains around 240,000 distinct CDR3 sequences, roughly 15% of them found a single time. 10% to 15% of the sample comes from the top ten. The sequenced sample consisted of blood. The receptors shown here come from a middle-aged woman with Graves' hyperthyroidism that later progressed to Graves' ophthalmopathy.

This clonotype has a handful of counts. The rearrangement uses TRBV30 and TRBJ2-1; tentatively, D is TRBD1 (6 bases). The CDR3 covers 14 residues. V lost 0 bases and J 9 bases, leaving 15 bases between the germline ends. Germline V lookup: CDR1 GTSNPN, CDR2 SVGIG (reference sequence). The CDR3 loop is CAWSVLGGISEQFF. DNA of the CDR3: TGTGCCTGGAGTGTACTAGGGGGTATTAGTGAGCAGTTCTTC.

Note on this clonotype: A read error may explain this, as a much larger clone is one base away. The rearrangement joins TRBV19 to TRBJ1-1; D not certain. The germline gives CDR1 LNHDA, CDR2 SQIVND (reference sequence). CDR3 length equals 13 residues. V shed 7 bases and J shed 5 bases, with 14 bases lying between them. In DNA, the CDR3 is TGTGCCAGTAACGCCAGTGGCGCAACTGAAGCTTTCTTT. Amino acids: CASNASGATEAFF.

Comment on this clonotype: A much bigger clone sits one base away, suggesting this may be a read error. V is TRBV20-1 and J is TRBJ1-2; D is ambiguous. CDR3 length: 16 amino acids. Trimming took off 0 bases at V and 1 base at J, with 15 bases between the two ends. CDR1 DFQATT and CDR2 SNEGSKA come from the germline V gene (reference sequence). CDR3 nucleotide sequence: TGCAGTGCTAGAGATCAGGTCGGGATCGATAACTATGGCTACACCTTC. The encoded protein is CSARDQVGIDNYGYTF.

This clonotype was seen a handful of times. The chain is built from TRBV4-1 and TRBJ2-1, with TRBD2 matching over 11 bases. The ends lost 2 bases at V and 4 bases at J; junction bases unmatched: 10. The CDR3 is made up of 18 amino acids. Looked up from germline, CDR1 is MGHRA and CDR2 is YSYEKL. The CDR3 DNA follows: TGCGCCAGCAGCCAAACGGGACCCGGGACTAGCGGTTACAATGAGCAGTTCTTC. Amino acid sequence: CASSQTGPGTSGYNEQFF.

A remark on this clonotype: This clone may be a read error of a much larger clone one base away. The DNA for the CDR3 is TGTGCCAGCGGCTTAGATTTTGGGACAGATTTCTACAATGAGCAGTTCTTC. This gives the protein CASGLDFGTDFYNEQFF. The V call is TRBV11-2, the J call TRBJ2-1, with 7 bases that match TRBD1. The germline CDR1 and CDR2 sequences are SGHAT and FQNNGV. The CDR3 runs to 17 residues.

This clonotype showed up many times. CDR3 residues: CASSGQGGHYEQYF. The DNA for the CDR3 is TGTGCCAGCAGTGGGCAGGGAGGGCACTACGAGCAGTACTTC. This chain links TRBV2 with TRBJ2-7, with 7 bases identical to TRBD2. J was trimmed by 3 bases and V by 4 bases; bases with no gene match: 6. CDR3 size: 14 residues. Per the germline V gene, CDR1 is SNHLY and CDR2 is FYNNEI.

The sample holds a few counts of this clonotype. This chain connects TRBV24-1 to TRBJ2-1, with D perhaps TRBD1 or TRBD2 (5 bases each). CDR3 length: 13 amino acids. CDR1 is KGHDR, CDR2 SFDVKD, per germline. V was clipped by 2 bases and J by 6 bases, with 7 bases between them. The CDR3 DNA reads TGTGCCACCAGTGATTCAGGGAGCAATGAGCAGTTCTTC. The encoded protein is CATSDSGSNEQFF.

This clonotype was picked up many times. J is TRBJ1-4 and V is TRBV27; weak D call: TRBD1 (6 bases). Germline CDR1 reads MNHEY; CDR2 reads SMNVEV (reference sequence). The CDR3 extends over 17 amino acids. Trimming cost V 6 bases and J 1 base, with 18 bases left between them. CDR3 sequence: CASRPREGGGTNEKLFF. CDR3 sequence (DNA): TGTGCCAGCAGACCTCGTGAGGGGGGAGGAACTAATGAAAAACTGTTTTTT.

Ten or more counts support this clonotype. The rearrangement uses TRBV28 and TRBJ1-6, with D unclear. CDR1 and CDR2 from the germline V gene are MDHEN and SYDVKM. This CDR3 is 13 amino acids long. V was clipped by 5 bases and J by 5 bases, with 7 bases between them. CDR3 DNA sequence: TGTGCCAGCAGTCGGGCAGATAATTCACCCCTCCACTTT. It specifies CASSRADNSPLHF.

This clonotype was counted many times. The chain is built from TRBV2 and TRBJ2-1, with TRBD2 identical over 7 bases. From germline, CDR1 is SNHLY and CDR2 FYNNEI. V gave up 7 bases and J gave up 6 bases; unmatched junction bases: 9. The CDR3 runs 14 residues. The CDR3 sequence is CASKEGGLRNEQFF. The CDR3 DNA reads as TGTGCCAGCAAGGAGGGAGGGCTGCGCAATGAGCAGTTCTTC.

This chain connects TRBV20-1 to TRBJ2-7, with 7 nucleotides matching TRBD2. The CDR3 has 18 amino acids. Losses at the gene ends were 1 base for V and 3 bases for J; bases not matched to a gene: 18. Germline lookup yields CDR1 DFQATT and CDR2 SNEGSKA (reference sequence). The CDR3 nucleotides read TGCAGTGCTAGAGCCGAGAGGGGAGGGTCCCGTCCTTTCTACGAGCAGTACTTC. Translated, it gives CSARAERGGSRPFYEQYF.

In the case of this clonotype: One end of the junction varies from germline; a read error may be responsible. The rearrangement uses TRBV12-5 and TRBJ2-1; TRBD1 is a possible D gene (6 bases). CDR1 is LGHNT and CDR2 is FRNRAP in the germline V gene. The CDR3 covers 15 residues. The CDR3, as DNA: TGTGCTAGTGGTTTAGGACAGAGCTCCTACAATGGGCAGTTCTTC. Translated: CASGLGQSSYNGQFF.

Regarding this clonotype: One end of the junction varies from germline; a read error may be responsible. CDR3 residues: CASSRNGQTSYERYF. The CDR3 nucleotides read TGTGCCAGCAGCCGAAACGGACAGACCTCCTACGAGCGGTACTTC. The chain carries TRBV4-2 and TRBJ2-7; tentative D call: TRBD1 (6 bases). Looked up from germline, CDR1 is LGHNA and CDR2 is YNFKEQ. This CDR3 spans 15 amino acids.

This clonotype has a count of ten or more. V gene TRBV5-8 combines with J gene TRBJ1-1; D is unclear. Germline assignment: CDR1 SGHTS and CDR2 YDEGEE. Trimming cost V 3 bases and J 1 base, with 13 bases left between them. The CDR3 loop spans 15 amino acids. CDR3 protein: CASSSLGSRNTEAFF. The CDR3 region has the DNA TGTGCCAGCAGCTCTCTGGGGAGTAGGAACACTGAAGCTTTCTTT.

This clonotype was picked up many times. The chain carries TRBV20-1 and TRBJ2-2; D might be TRBD1 (6 bases). CDR1 and CDR2 (germline): DFQATT, SNEGSKA (reference sequence). Trimming took 6 bases from V and 6 from J, leaving 17 bases between them. CDR3 size: 14 residues. Written as DNA, the CDR3 is TGCAGTGCCCCACAGGGTGGGAATGCCGGGGAGCTGTTTTTT. Its translation: CSAPQGGNAGELFF.

This clonotype was seen once. The chain employs TRBV2 and TRBJ1-1; D perhaps matches TRBD1 (5 bases). In germline, CDR1 is SNHLY, CDR2 FYNNEI. This CDR3 comprises 13 residues. V lost 7 bases to trimming and J lost 2 bases, with 11 bases between them. The CDR3 spells CASISRGNTEAFF. Written as DNA, the CDR3 is TGTGCCAGCATCAGTAGGGGCAACACTGAAGCTTTCTTT.

The chain carries TRBV20-1 and TRBJ2-6; no reliable D call. Trimming removed 0 bases at V and 0 bases at J, with 3 bases between. The CDR3 has 14 amino acids. CDR1 is DFQATT, CDR2 SNEGSKA, per germline (reference sequence). The CDR3 here is CSARENSGANVLTF. As DNA, the CDR3 is TGCAGTGCTAGAGAGAACTCTGGGGCCAACGTCCTGACTTTC.

The V call is TRBV11-2, the J call TRBJ2-5, with D possibly matching TRBD2 (7 bases). Trimming pared 3 bases from V and 5 bases from J, leaving 19 bases between. This CDR3 spans 16 amino acids. Germline lookup yields CDR1 SGHAT and CDR2 FQNNGV. The CDR3 loop reads CASSLFPSGGGETQYF. In DNA form, the CDR3 reads TGTGCCAGCAGCTTGTTCCCTAGCGGAGGGGGGGAGACCCAGTACTTC. The full variable domain, rest sourced from reference TRBV11-2 and TRBJ2-5, is EAGVAQSPRYKIIEKRQSVAFWCNPISGHATLYWYQQILGQGPKLLIQFQNNGVVDDSQLPKDRFSAERLKGVDSTLKIQPAKLEDSAVYLCASSLFPSGGGETQYFGPGTRLLVL.

This clonotype came up many times. The V gene is TRBV28, the J gene TRBJ2-1; 11 positions match TRBD2. With V trimmed by 6 bases and J by 3 bases, 10 bases remained unmatched. The CDR3 is 17 residues long. Germline CDR1 reads MDHEN; CDR2 reads SYDVKM. The CDR3 nucleotides read TGTGCCAGCAGCTCCCGGGGTAGCGGGAGGGGCTACAATGAGCAGTTCTTC. Its protein product is CASSSRGSGRGYNEQFF.

This clonotype occurred many times. The J gene is TRBJ2-7, the V gene TRBV2; D uncertain. The germline V and J ends were trimmed by 6 bases and 6 bases, with 6 bases remaining between them. This CDR3 region has 10 residues. CDR1 SNHLY and CDR2 FYNNEI come from the germline V gene. In DNA, the CDR3 is TGTGCCAGCAGGCGGAGCGAGCAGTACTTC. Protein product: CASRRSEQYF.

There are many counts of this clonotype. The chain combines TRBV5-4 with TRBJ2-1; 11 nucleotides match TRBD1. J gave up 7 bases and V 2 bases, and 8 bases lay outside the gene matches. This CDR3 is 16 amino acids long. Germline V CDR1 and CDR2: SGHNT, YYREEE (reference sequence). CDR3 DNA sequence: TGTGCCAGCAGCTTAACCGGACAGGGGGCCAGGAATGAGCAGTTCTTC. This sequence encodes CASSLTGQGARNEQFF.